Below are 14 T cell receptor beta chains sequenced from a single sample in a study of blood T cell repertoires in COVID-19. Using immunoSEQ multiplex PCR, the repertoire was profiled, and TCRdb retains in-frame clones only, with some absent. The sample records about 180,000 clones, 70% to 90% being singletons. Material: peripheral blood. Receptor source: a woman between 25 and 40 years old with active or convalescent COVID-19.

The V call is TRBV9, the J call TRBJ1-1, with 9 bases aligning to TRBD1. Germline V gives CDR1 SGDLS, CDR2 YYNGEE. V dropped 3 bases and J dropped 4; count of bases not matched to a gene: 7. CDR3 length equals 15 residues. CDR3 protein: CASSAPTGGRTEAFF. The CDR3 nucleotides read TGTGCCAGCAGCGCGCCGACAGGGGGACGCACTGAAGCTTTCTTT. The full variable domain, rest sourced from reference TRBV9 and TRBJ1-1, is DSGVTQTPKHLITATGQRVTLRCSPRSGDLSVYWYQQSLDQGLQFLIQYYNGEERAKGNILERFSAQQFPDLHSELNLSSLELGDSALYFCASSAPTGGRTEAFFGQGTRLTVV.

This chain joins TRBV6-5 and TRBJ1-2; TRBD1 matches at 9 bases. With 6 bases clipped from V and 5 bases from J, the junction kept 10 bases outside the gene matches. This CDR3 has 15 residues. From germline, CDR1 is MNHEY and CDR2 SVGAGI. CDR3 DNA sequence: TGTGCCAGCAGCCGAACAGGGGGCGGCGTGTATGGCTACACCTTC. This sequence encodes CASSRTGGGVYGYTF.

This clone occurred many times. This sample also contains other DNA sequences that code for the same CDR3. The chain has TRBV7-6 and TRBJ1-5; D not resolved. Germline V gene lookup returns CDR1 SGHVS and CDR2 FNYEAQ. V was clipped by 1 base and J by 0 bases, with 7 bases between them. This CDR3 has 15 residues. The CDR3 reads CASSLESGSNQPQHF. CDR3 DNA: TGTGCCAGCAGCTTAGAATCCGGTAGCAATCAGCCCCAGCATTTT.

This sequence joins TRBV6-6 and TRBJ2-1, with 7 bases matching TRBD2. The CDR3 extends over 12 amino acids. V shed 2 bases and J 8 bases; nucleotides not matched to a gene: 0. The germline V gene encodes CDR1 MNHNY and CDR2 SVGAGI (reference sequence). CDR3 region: CASSYGGDEQFF. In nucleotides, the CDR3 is TGTGCCAGCAGTTACGGGGGGGATGAGCAGTTCTTC.

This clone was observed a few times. The CDR3 reads CASSTQGYGYTF. In DNA form, the CDR3 reads TGTGCCAGCAGCACACAGGGATATGGCTACACCTTC. The chain joins TRBV9 to TRBJ1-2, with a weak D call TRBD1 (6 bases). The germline V and J ends were trimmed by 4 bases and 5 bases, with 9 bases remaining between them. CDR3 length: 12 amino acids. The germline CDR1 and CDR2 sequences are SGDLS and YYNGEE.

CDR3 protein: CASSIGGRRGTNEKLFF. CDR3 nucleotides: TGTGCCAGTAGTATAGGCGGCAGACGAGGAACTAATGAAAAACTGTTTTTT. V is TRBV19 and J is TRBJ1-4; D is unclear. The CDR3 covers 17 residues. The V end was cut by 1 base, the J end by 1 base, with 13 bases between. CDR1 is LNHDA, CDR2 SQIVND, per germline (reference sequence).

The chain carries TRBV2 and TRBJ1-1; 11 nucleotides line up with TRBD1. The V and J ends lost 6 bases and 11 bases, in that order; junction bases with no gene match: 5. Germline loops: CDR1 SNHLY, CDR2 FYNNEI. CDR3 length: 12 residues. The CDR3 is CASSGTGGLAFF. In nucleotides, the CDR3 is TGTGCCAGCAGCGGGACAGGGGGATTGGCTTTCTTT. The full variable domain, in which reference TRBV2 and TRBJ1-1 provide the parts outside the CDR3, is EPEVTQTPSHQVTQMGQEVILRCVPISNHLYFYWYRQILGQKVEFLVSFYNNEISEKSEIFDDQFSVERPDGSNFTLKIRSTKLEDSAMYFCASSGTGGLAFFGQGTRLTVV.

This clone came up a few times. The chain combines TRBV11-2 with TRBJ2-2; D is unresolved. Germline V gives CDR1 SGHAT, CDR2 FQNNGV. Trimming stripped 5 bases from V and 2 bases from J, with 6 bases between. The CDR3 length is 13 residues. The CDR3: CASSATNTGELFF. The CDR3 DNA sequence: TGTGCCAGCAGCGCCACTAACACCGGGGAGCTGTTTTTT.

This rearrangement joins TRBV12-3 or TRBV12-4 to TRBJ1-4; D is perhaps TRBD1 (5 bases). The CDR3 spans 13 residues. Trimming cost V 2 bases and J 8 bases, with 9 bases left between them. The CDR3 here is CASSLSQGEKLFF. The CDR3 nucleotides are TGTGCCAGCAGTTTATCGCAGGGAGAAAAACTGTTTTTT.

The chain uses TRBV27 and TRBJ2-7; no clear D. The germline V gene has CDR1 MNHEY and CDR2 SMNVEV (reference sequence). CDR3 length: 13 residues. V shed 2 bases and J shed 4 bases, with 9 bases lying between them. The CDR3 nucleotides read TGTGCCAGCAGTTTAGCTTTTGAGTACGAGCAGTACTTC. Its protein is CASSLAFEYEQYF.

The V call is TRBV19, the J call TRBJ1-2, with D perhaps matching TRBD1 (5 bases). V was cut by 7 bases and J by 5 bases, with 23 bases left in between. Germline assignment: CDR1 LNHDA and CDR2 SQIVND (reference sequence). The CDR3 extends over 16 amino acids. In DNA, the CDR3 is TGTGCCAGTATGGCCACGGTAGGGGCTCCCCTATATGGCTACACCTTC. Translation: CASMATVGAPLYGYTF.

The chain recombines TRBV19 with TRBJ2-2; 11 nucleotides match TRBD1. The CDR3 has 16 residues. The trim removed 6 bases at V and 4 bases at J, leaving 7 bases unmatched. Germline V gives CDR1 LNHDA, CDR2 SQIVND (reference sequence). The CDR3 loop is CASRPGQGVGTGELFF. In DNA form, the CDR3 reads TGTGCCAGTAGGCCGGGACAGGGGGTAGGCACCGGGGAGCTGTTTTTT.

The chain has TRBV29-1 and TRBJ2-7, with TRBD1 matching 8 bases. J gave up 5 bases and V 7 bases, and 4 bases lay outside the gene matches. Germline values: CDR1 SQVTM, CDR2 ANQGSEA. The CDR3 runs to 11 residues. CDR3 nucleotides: TGCAGCGCTAAGGACAGGGACGAGCAGTACTTC. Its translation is CSAKDRDEQYF.

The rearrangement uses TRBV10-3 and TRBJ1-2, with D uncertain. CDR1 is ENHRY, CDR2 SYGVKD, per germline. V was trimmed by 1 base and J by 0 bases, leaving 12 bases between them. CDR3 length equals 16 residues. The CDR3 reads CAISEFGRSANYGYTF. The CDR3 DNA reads TGTGCCATCAGTGAGTTCGGTCGGTCGGCTAACTATGGCTACACCTTC.